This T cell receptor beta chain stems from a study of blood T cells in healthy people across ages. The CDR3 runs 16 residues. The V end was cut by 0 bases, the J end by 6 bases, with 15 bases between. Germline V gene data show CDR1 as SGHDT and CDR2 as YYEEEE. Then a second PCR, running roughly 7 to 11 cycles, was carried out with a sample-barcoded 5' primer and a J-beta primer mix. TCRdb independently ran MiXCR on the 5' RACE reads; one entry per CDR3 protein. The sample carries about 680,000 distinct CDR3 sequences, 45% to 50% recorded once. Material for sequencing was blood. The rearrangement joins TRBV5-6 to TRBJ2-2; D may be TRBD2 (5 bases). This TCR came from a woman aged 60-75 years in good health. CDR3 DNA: TGTGCCAGCAGCTTGGCCAGGCTAGCCCGTTCCGGGGAGCTGTTTTTT. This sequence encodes CASSLARLARSGELFF.